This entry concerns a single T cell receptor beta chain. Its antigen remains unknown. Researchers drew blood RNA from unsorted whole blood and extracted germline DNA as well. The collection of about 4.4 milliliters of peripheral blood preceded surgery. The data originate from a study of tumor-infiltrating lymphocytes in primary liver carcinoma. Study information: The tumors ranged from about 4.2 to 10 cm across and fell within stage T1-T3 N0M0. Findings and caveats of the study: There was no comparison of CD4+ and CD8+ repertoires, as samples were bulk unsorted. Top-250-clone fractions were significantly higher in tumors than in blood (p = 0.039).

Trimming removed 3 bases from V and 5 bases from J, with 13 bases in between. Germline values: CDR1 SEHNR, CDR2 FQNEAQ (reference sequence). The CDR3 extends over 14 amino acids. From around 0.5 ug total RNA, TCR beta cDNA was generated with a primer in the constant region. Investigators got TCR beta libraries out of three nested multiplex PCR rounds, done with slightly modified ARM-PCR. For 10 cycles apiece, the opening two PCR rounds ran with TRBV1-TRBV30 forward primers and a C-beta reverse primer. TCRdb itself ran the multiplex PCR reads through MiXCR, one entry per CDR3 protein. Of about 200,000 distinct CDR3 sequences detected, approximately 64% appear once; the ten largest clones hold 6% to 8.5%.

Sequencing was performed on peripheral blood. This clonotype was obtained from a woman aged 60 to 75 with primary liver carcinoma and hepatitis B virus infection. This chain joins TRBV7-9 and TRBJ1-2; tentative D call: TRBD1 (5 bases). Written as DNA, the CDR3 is TGTGCCAGCAGCTTCCCAGGACAAGGGTATGGCTACACCTTC. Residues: CASSFPGQGYGYTF.